This TCR beta chain was captured in a study of blood T cell repertoires in COVID-19. As handled by the study authors: How many nucleated cells were present was estimated from reference gene primer amplification. Libraries were prepared by immunoSEQ multiplex PCR; TCRdb keeps only in-frame clonotypes and omits some of them. Clone size and V and J calls were adopted from that table, with D and trimming inferred from the DNA. The profile covers some 150,000 clones, with approximately 90% appearing a single time and around 2.9% taken by the ten largest. Trimming took off 5 bases at V and 0 bases at J, with 17 bases between the two ends. Germline CDR1 reads GTSNPN; CDR2 reads SVGIG (reference sequence). CDR3 length equals 16 residues.

The J gene is TRBJ1-3, the V gene TRBV30, with D possibly matching TRBD1 (5 bases). The sequence was obtained from a man in his fifties or sixties with active or convalescent COVID-19. The material sequenced was peripheral blood. The CDR3, as DNA: TGTGCCTGGGCCATCACAGGTGGGGTCTCTGGAAACACCATATATTTT. As protein: CAWAITGGVSGNTIYF.